A selection of T cell receptor beta chains follows, all from one sample in a study of cytomegalovirus exposure and HLA in healthy donors. Generated by immunoSEQ multiplex PCR, the TCRdb table keeps only in-frame clones and is missing some. The sample shows about 160,000 clones, roughly 84% of them seen only once. Sample: PBMCs. These receptors were taken from a man between 18 and 29 years old in good health and CMV-seronegative. Each CDR3 is given with its conserved first and last residue. Fields, in order: J gene, clone size, V gene, CDR3 protein. Where a row states a size, it is once, few, many or the class of an expanded clone; other rows omit it.

j_call: TRBJ2-1; clone_size: few; v_call: TRBV9; cdr3_aa: CASSVSEGTLDEQFF
j_call: TRBJ2-7; clone_size: -; v_call: TRBV5-6; cdr3_aa: CASSVGLAGGGSYEQYF
j_call: TRBJ2-3; clone_size: -; v_call: TRBV4-3; cdr3_aa: CASSQVPGLSPTDTQYF
j_call: TRBJ1-2; clone_size: -; v_call: TRBV4-3; cdr3_aa: CASSQDTENYGYTF
j_call: TRBJ2-7; clone_size: -; v_call: TRBV4-3; cdr3_aa: CASSLHTGAYEQYF
j_call: TRBJ2-2; clone_size: -; v_call: TRBV5-1; cdr3_aa: CASSFRLAHTGELFF
j_call: TRBJ2-1; clone_size: -; v_call: TRBV25-1; cdr3_aa: CASSDAGFYNEQFF
j_call: TRBJ1-2; clone_size: -; v_call: TRBV14; cdr3_aa: CASSQGQFYGYTF
j_call: TRBJ2-1; clone_size: -; v_call: TRBV11-3; cdr3_aa: CASSLAGETYNEQFF
j_call: TRBJ2-7; clone_size: once; v_call: TRBV28; cdr3_aa: CASSSPWTGAYEQYF
j_call: TRBJ1-2; clone_size: -; v_call: TRBV9; cdr3_aa: CASTPGGGDYGYTF
j_call: TRBJ2-3; clone_size: -; v_call: TRBV7-2; cdr3_aa: CASSSYTDTQYF
j_call: TRBJ2-7; clone_size: -; v_call: TRBV5-6; cdr3_aa: CASSLQDEQYF
j_call: TRBJ2-1; clone_size: -; v_call: TRBV2; cdr3_aa: CASSESGGPYNEQFF
j_call: TRBJ2-5; clone_size: -; v_call: TRBV2; cdr3_aa: CASSESGGRETQYF
j_call: TRBJ2-7; clone_size: -; v_call: TRBV7-2; cdr3_aa: CASTELAGGLDEQYF
j_call: TRBJ1-5; clone_size: -; v_call: TRBV2; cdr3_aa: CASRSGTGGSNQPQHF
j_call: TRBJ2-7; clone_size: -; v_call: TRBV6-6; cdr3_aa: CASSYHVGAGMGEQYF
j_call: TRBJ2-3; clone_size: -; v_call: TRBV4-1; cdr3_aa: CASSQVGSLEITQYF
j_call: TRBJ1-5; clone_size: -; v_call: TRBV18; cdr3_aa: CASSPRRRGNQPQHF
j_call: TRBJ2-3; clone_size: -; v_call: TRBV5-6; cdr3_aa: CASSLPGQGQEDTQYF
j_call: TRBJ2-3; clone_size: -; v_call: TRBV27; cdr3_aa: CASSSRGGDTQYF
j_call: TRBJ1-1; clone_size: -; v_call: TRBV28; cdr3_aa: CASSLTGPWTEAFF
j_call: TRBJ1-6; clone_size: -; v_call: TRBV2; cdr3_aa: CASSGTASSYNSPLHF
j_call: TRBJ2-1; clone_size: -; v_call: TRBV19; cdr3_aa: CASSPTSGGSSYNEQFF
j_call: TRBJ1-4; clone_size: few; v_call: TRBV4-2; cdr3_aa: CASSPEDRGNEKLFF
j_call: TRBJ2-5; clone_size: once; v_call: TRBV28; cdr3_aa: CASSSPVEETQYF
j_call: TRBJ2-7; clone_size: once; v_call: TRBV29-1; cdr3_aa: CSVADRVGYEQYF
j_call: TRBJ1-2; clone_size: -; v_call: TRBV5-1; cdr3_aa: CASSLGGAEVGYTF
j_call: TRBJ2-7; clone_size: -; v_call: TRBV12-5; cdr3_aa: CASGLDRTGSSYEQYF
j_call: TRBJ2-7; clone_size: once; v_call: TRBV28; cdr3_aa: CASSLPDRGTRDYEQYF
j_call: TRBJ2-5; clone_size: -; v_call: TRBV25-1; cdr3_aa: CASSNTQGLESETQYF
j_call: TRBJ1-1; clone_size: -; v_call: TRBV25-1; cdr3_aa: CASSHRGMNTEAFF
j_call: TRBJ1-5; clone_size: -; v_call: TRBV5-4; cdr3_aa: CASSFNRGTQHF
j_call: TRBJ2-1; clone_size: few; v_call: TRBV7-6; cdr3_aa: CASSLGRLLAGDEQFF
j_call: TRBJ2-3; clone_size: -; v_call: TRBV9; cdr3_aa: CASSTSQGRADTQYF
j_call: TRBJ2-3; clone_size: -; v_call: TRBV28; cdr3_aa: CASSSGLAADTQYF
j_call: TRBJ2-5; clone_size: -; v_call: TRBV7-8; cdr3_aa: CASSGGRAETQYF
j_call: TRBJ2-7; clone_size: -; v_call: TRBV7-9; cdr3_aa: CASAFSQGAHEQYF
j_call: TRBJ1-2; clone_size: -; v_call: TRBV2; cdr3_aa: CASSEVDRGLFNYGYTF
j_call: TRBJ2-7; clone_size: few; v_call: TRBV11-3; cdr3_aa: CASSLFPGTYEQYF
j_call: TRBJ1-1; clone_size: -; v_call: TRBV15; cdr3_aa: CATSRERGGGRTTEAFF
j_call: TRBJ2-1; clone_size: -; v_call: TRBV20-1; cdr3_aa: CSALAGYEQFF
j_call: -; clone_size: once; v_call: TRBV13; cdr3_aa: CASSLRQGGPPYEQYF
j_call: TRBJ2-1; clone_size: -; v_call: TRBV4-3; cdr3_aa: CASSRLAGNSYNEQFF
j_call: TRBJ2-1; clone_size: -; v_call: TRBV4-1; cdr3_aa: CASSQAQTAYNEQFF
j_call: TRBJ2-5; clone_size: -; v_call: TRBV6-1; cdr3_aa: CASSDGALETQYF
j_call: TRBJ1-2; clone_size: once; v_call: TRBV7-9; cdr3_aa: CASSLSTVFNYGYTF
j_call: TRBJ1-1; clone_size: -; v_call: TRBV5-1; cdr3_aa: CASRPDTFNTEAFF
j_call: TRBJ1-4; clone_size: -; v_call: TRBV7-2; cdr3_aa: CASSLGVGGPRELFF
j_call: TRBJ2-4; clone_size: -; v_call: TRBV19; cdr3_aa: CASSWTSGQNIQYF
j_call: TRBJ2-5; clone_size: -; v_call: TRBV29-1; cdr3_aa: CSVRDSAQETQYF
j_call: TRBJ2-7; clone_size: -; v_call: TRBV5-4; cdr3_aa: CASNPRSSPHEQYF
j_call: TRBJ2-7; clone_size: few; v_call: TRBV7-2; cdr3_aa: CASSFGGRGEQYF
j_call: TRBJ2-7; clone_size: once; v_call: TRBV19; cdr3_aa: CARTRTGGSYEQYF